The source of this T cell receptor beta chain is a study of shared clonotypes between healthy human individuals. The split of CD4+ cells yielded CD45RA+ naive and CD45RA-negative memory subsets. A remark on this clone: Its antigen is undetermined.

Study results and limitations: In general, naive subsets displayed greater estimated richness than memory subsets did.

Assay used: immunoSEQ multiplex PCR; TCRdb lists only in-frame clones, some missing. The data show about 2.5 million clones, with around 90% seen just once and around 0.4% held by the top ten. With 0 bases clipped from V and 3 bases from J, the junction kept 7 bases outside the gene matches. The germline CDR1 and CDR2 sequences are MRHNA and SNTAGT. This CDR3 contains 16 residues. The gene calls are TRBV6-4 and TRBJ1-2; 7 bases are shared with TRBD1. Sequencing input: naive CD4+ T cells from PBMCs. The subset here: CD45RA+ positively selected. The receptor was derived from a man younger than 35 in good health. Some clones in this sample may be carry-over from other donors' samples. The CDR3 region has the DNA TGTGCCAGCAGTGACTCTGAGGGGGCCAATTACTATGGCTACACCTTC. Translation gives CASSDSEGANYYGYTF.